This T cell receptor beta chain was recorded in a study of OX40 agonist ivuxolimab in advanced cancers. As for the study in general: Patients' therapy was ivuxolimab, an antibody that acts as an agonist of OX40 (CD134).

Concerning this clone: Its target is not known.

Study-wide results and caveats: Doses of 0.1 to 3.0 mg/kg were accompanied by clonal expansion of CD4+ and CD8+ blood T cells by week 6. Some patients who did not respond also had low normalized T-cell clonal expansion.

Germline CDR1 MNHNS, CDR2 SASEGT. With 8 bases clipped from V and 4 bases from J, the junction kept 5 bases outside the gene matches. This CDR3 has 14 residues. The data were produced by immunoSEQ multiplex PCR, yet TCRdb's version contains in-frame clones alone and is incomplete. The table records tens of thousands of clones, roughly 77% of them present only once. The chain employs TRBV6-1 and TRBJ1-5; 10 bases align to TRBD1. Sequencing was performed on CD4+ or CD8+ T cells sorted from blood, taken in a trial of the OX40 agonist ivuxolimab. The sequence came from an adult with an advanced solid tumor such as melanoma, head and neck, liver or kidney cancer. CDR3 region: CASDWTGGNQPQHF. Here the CDR3 DNA reads TGTGCCAGCGACTGGACAGGGGGAAATCAGCCCCAGCATTTT.